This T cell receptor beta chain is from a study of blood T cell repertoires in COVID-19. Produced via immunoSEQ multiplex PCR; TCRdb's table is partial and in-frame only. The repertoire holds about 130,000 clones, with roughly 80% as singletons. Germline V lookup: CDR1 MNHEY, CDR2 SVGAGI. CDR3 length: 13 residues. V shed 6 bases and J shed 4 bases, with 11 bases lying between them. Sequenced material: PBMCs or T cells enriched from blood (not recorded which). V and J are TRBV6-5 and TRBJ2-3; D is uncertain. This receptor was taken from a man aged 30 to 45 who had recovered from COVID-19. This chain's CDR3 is CASRYDGSDTQYF. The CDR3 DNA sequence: TGTGCCAGCAGGTACGACGGGTCAGATACGCAGTATTTT.